This T cell receptor (beta chain) was sequenced during a study of early T cells in non-severe SARS-CoV-2 infection. CDR1 and CDR2 from the germline V gene are SGHAT and FQNNGV. V shed 5 bases, J shed 6 bases, and the junction held 7 bases outside the gene matches. The CDR3 totals 15 residues. TCRdb passed the 5' RACE reads through MiXCR, listing each CDR3 protein once. The sample holds under 140,000 distinct CDR3 sequences, around 13% seen once. The specimen was whole blood, collected at baseline. This chain connects TRBV11-2 to TRBJ2-3, with 11 bases aligning to TRBD2. The clonotype originates from an adult who was a healthcare worker with PCR-confirmed SARS-CoV-2 infection or an uninfected control (not recorded which). Written as DNA, the CDR3 is TGTGCCAGCAGCGTGACTAGCGGGAATAGGGATACGCAGTATTTT. Protein product: CASSVTSGNRDTQYF.